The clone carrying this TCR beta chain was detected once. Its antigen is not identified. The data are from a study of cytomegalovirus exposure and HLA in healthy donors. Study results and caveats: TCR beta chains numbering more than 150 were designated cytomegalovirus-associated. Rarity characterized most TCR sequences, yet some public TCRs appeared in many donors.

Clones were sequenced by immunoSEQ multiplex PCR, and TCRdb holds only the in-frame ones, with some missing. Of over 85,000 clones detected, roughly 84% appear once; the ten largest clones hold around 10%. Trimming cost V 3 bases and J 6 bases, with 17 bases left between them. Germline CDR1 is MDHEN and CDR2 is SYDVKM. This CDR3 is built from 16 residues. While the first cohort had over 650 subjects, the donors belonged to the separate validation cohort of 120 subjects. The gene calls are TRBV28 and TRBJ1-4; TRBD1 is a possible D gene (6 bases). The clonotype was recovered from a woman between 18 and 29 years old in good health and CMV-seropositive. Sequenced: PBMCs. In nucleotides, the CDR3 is TGTGCCAGCAGTTTCTGGCAGGGGAGTTCGGATGAAAAACTGTTTTTT. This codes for CASSFWQGSSDEKLFF.